This T cell receptor beta chain stems from a study of naive CD8 T cells in extremely preterm neonates. Comments on this clone: What it binds is not known.

CDR3 size: 12 residues. V lost 0 bases and J lost 3, with 1 base in between. The V gene's germline CDR1 is SGDLS and CDR2 YYNGEE. The data were produced by immunoSEQ multiplex PCR, yet TCRdb's version contains in-frame clones alone and is incomplete. There are tens of thousands of clones in the sample; around 89% occur only once, and 0.93% lies in the top ten. Samples were taken at extremely preterm deliveries at about 23-27 weeks of gestation. Study-level points and caveats: Relative to older groups, preterm infants had shorter, less trimmed CDR3s with fewer N additions.

Sequencing was performed on naive CD8+ T cells from cord blood. The rearrangement uses TRBV9 and TRBJ1-5; D gene unclear. The receptor comes from a boy who was born preterm. The CDR3 DNA sequence: TGTGCCAGCAGCGTAGACAATCAGCCCCAGCATTTT. Translating gives CASSVDNQPQHF.